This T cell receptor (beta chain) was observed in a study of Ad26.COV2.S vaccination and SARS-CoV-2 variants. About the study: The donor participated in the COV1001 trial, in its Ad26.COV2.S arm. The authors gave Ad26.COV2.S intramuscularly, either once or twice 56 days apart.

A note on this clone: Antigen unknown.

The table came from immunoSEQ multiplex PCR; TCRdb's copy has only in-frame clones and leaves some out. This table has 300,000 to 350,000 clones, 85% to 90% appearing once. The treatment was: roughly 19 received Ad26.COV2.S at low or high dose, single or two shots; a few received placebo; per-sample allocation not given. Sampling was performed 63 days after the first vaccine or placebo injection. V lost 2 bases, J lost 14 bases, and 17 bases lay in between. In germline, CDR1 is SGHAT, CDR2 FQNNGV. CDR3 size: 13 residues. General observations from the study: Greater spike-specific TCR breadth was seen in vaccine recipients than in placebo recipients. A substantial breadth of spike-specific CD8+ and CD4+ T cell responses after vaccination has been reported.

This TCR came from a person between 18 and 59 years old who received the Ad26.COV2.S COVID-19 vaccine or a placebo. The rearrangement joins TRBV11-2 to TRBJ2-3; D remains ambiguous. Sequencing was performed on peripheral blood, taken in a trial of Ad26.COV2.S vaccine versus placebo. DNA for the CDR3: TGTGCCAGCAGCTTACACCTTAGGGCCATTCGGTATTTT. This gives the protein CASSLHLRAIRYF.